A single sample is the source of the 21 T cell receptor beta chains below, sequenced in a study of blood T cell repertoires in COVID-19 (TCRdb year 2020). Libraries were prepared through the immunoSEQ multiplex PCR assay. TCRdb's version of the immuneACCESS table is confined to in-frame rearrangements and falls short of the full clone set. An unresolved V gene accounts for under half of the shortfall where checked; the remainder is of unknown origin. This sample lists about 230,000 clones; roughly 90% were detected once. The ten largest clonotypes hold 3.5% to 4.5% of the sample. Sequencing input: PBMCs or T cells enriched from blood (not recorded which). These receptor sequences come from a woman aged 30 to 39 with acute COVID-19.

The chain has TRBV5-1 and TRBJ1-1, with 7 positions matching TRBD1. With V trimmed by 3 bases and J by 1 base, 6 bases remained unmatched. Germline V gene data show CDR1 as SGHRS and CDR2 as YFSETQ. The CDR3 is made up of 15 amino acids. CDR3 sequence (DNA): TGCGCCAGCAGCTATCTGACAGGGCCGAACACTGAAGCTTTCTTT. Translating gives CASSYLTGPNTEAFF.

This clone showed up just a few times. The CDR3 bases are TGTGCCAGCTCGTTAGGGGGCGGGTCCACCGGGGAGCTGTTTTTT. The encoded protein is CASSLGGGSTGELFF. This chain joins TRBV9 and TRBJ2-2; 7 bases are shared with TRBD1. There are 15 residues in the CDR3. Germline loops: CDR1 SGDLS, CDR2 YYNGEE. The V segment lost 7 bases and the J segment 4 bases; nucleotides outside the gene matches: 10.

The gene calls are TRBV6-5 and TRBJ1-2, with D tentatively TRBD1 (5 bases). Deletions cut 6 bases from V and 8 bases from J, with 13 bases between. This CDR3 comprises 12 residues. Germline CDR1 MNHEY, CDR2 SVGAGI. DNA for the CDR3: TGTGCCAGCAGCGTTGTGGGGGGGGGCTACACCTTC. Protein product: CASSVVGGGYTF.

The genes are TRBV2 and TRBJ2-7; TRBD2 is a possible D gene (6 bases). The germline V and J ends were trimmed by 4 bases and 7 bases, with 17 bases remaining between them. The length of the CDR3 is 14 residues. CDR1 and CDR2 from the germline V gene are SNHLY and FYNNEI. In DNA, the CDR3 is TGTGCCAGCAGTGTGTGGCGGGAAAAGGGGGAGCAGTACTTC. This sequence encodes CASSVWREKGEQYF.

The chain combines TRBV25-1 with TRBJ1-1; D is uncertain. CDR3 length: 13 amino acids. Per germline, CDR1 MGHDK and CDR2 SYGVNS. V shed 4 bases and J shed 4 bases, with 10 bases lying between them. The CDR3 nucleotides read TGTGCCAGCAGTGCTGGCATCAGCACTGAAGCTTTCTTT. It codes for CASSAGISTEAFF.

The chain has TRBV9 and TRBJ2-1, with 11 bases that match TRBD2. This CDR3 is 16 amino acids long. With 3 bases clipped from V and 7 bases from J, the junction kept 9 bases outside the gene matches. Germline CDR1 is SGDLS and CDR2 is YYNGEE. DNA of the CDR3: TGTGCCAGCAGCGCGTATAGCGGGGGGGCTAGAAATGAGCAGTTCTTC. Protein: CASSAYSGGARNEQFF.

This clone was counted a few times. The chain has TRBV3-1 (or the pseudogene TRBV3-2) and TRBJ1-3; D not resolved. Trimming shortened V by 1 base and J by 0 bases, and 10 bases separated the two germline ends. CDR1 and CDR2 (germline): LGHDT, YNNKEL (reference sequence). This CDR3 has 16 residues. CDR3 protein: CASSQGAGSSGNTIYF. The CDR3 coding sequence is TGTGCCAGCAGCCAAGGGGCCGGGAGCTCTGGAAACACCATATATTTT.

The CDR3 bases are TGTGCCAGCAGCGATACAGGGCCCGGGGAGCTGTTTTTT. Translating it yields CASSDTGPGELFF. The chain uses TRBV7-8 and TRBJ2-2; tentatively, D is TRBD1 (6 bases). The V end was cut by 5 bases, the J end by 6 bases, with 10 bases between. From germline, CDR1 is SGHVS and CDR2 FQNEAQ. CDR3 length: 13 residues.

The chain joins TRBV19 to TRBJ2-2; D might be TRBD2 (5 bases). This CDR3 has 13 amino acids. The germline gives CDR1 LNHDA, CDR2 SQIVND (reference sequence). Trimming shortened V by 6 bases and J by 1 base, and 6 bases separated the two germline ends. CDR3 region: CASREVNTGELFF. The CDR3 coding sequence is TGTGCCAGTAGGGAGGTGAACACCGGGGAGCTGTTTTTT.

V and J are TRBV7-2 and TRBJ1-5; weak D call: TRBD1 (5 bases). The V and J ends lost 6 bases and 12 bases respectively, with 15 bases between them. The CDR3 loop spans 12 amino acids. Germline CDR1 SGHTA, CDR2 FQGNSA. This chain's CDR3 is CASSSSGKRQHF. DNA of the CDR3: TGTGCCAGCAGTTCGTCAGGGAAGCGCCAGCATTTT. Drawing the rest from reference TRBV7-2 and TRBJ1-5, the complete variable domain is GAGVSQSPSNKVTEKGKDVELRCDPISGHTALYWYRQSLGQGLEFLIYFQGNSAPDKSGLPSDRFSAERTGGSVSTLTIQRTQQEDSAVYLCASSSSGKRQHFGDGTRLSIL.

This clone was seen more than once but under ten times. The V gene is TRBV11-2, the J gene TRBJ2-7; possible D gene TRBD2, 6 bases. CDR1 and CDR2 from the germline V gene are SGHAT and FQNNGV. The V and J ends lost 2 bases and 2 bases respectively, with 10 bases between them. The CDR3 runs to 14 residues. In DNA form, the CDR3 reads TGTGCCAGCAGCTTAAGGGACTTCACCTACGAGCAGTACTTC. This codes for CASSLRDFTYEQYF.

The V gene is TRBV19, the J gene TRBJ2-1; 10 bases line up with TRBD2. The germline gives CDR1 LNHDA, CDR2 SQIVND (reference sequence). This CDR3 has 16 residues. The ends lost 4 bases at V and 0 bases at J; junction bases unmatched: 3. CDR3 sequence: CASSRTSGSSYNEQFF. The CDR3 bases are TGTGCCAGTAGTAGGACTAGCGGTAGCTCCTACAATGAGCAGTTCTTC.

This rearrangement joins TRBV3-1 (or the pseudogene TRBV3-2) to TRBJ1-2; 8 bases match TRBD1. CDR1 LGHDT and CDR2 YNNKEL come from the germline V gene (reference sequence). With V trimmed by 5 bases and J by 5 bases, 7 bases remained unmatched. The CDR3 runs 14 residues. DNA of the CDR3: TGTGCCAGCAGCATCCCAGGGGGCCTTTATGGCTACACCTTC. Translation: CASSIPGGLYGYTF.

The V gene is TRBV7-3, the J gene TRBJ2-7; 10 positions match TRBD2. V lost 6 bases, J lost 2 bases, and 7 bases stayed unmatched. This CDR3 has 15 amino acids. Looked up from germline, CDR1 is SGHTA and CDR2 is FQGTGA. CDR3 nucleotides: TGTGCCAGCAGGGTGACTAGCGGGTATGCCTACGAGCAGTACTTC. As protein: CASRVTSGYAYEQYF.

This clone was counted between two and nine times. The rearrangement links TRBV5-1 to TRBJ2-7; 7 bases line up with TRBD2. The V segment lost 4 bases and the J segment 2 bases; nucleotides outside the gene matches: 12. The CDR3 contains 16 residues. The germline CDR1 and CDR2 sequences are SGHRS and YFSETQ. The CDR3 is CASSGTTAGSPYEQYF. The CDR3, as DNA: TGCGCCAGCAGCGGGACGACAGCGGGGAGTCCCTACGAGCAGTACTTC.

V gene TRBV4-3 combines with J gene TRBJ1-4, with 7 bases aligning to TRBD1. The CDR3 loop spans 13 amino acids. CDR1 is LGHNA and CDR2 is YSLEER in the germline V gene. Germline trimming cut 3 bases from V and 7 bases from J; bases unmatched to any gene: 2. Here the CDR3 DNA reads TGCGCCAGCAGCCACAGGACAGGTGAAAAACTGTTTTTT. Translation gives CASSHRTGEKLFF.

The chain joins TRBV18 to TRBJ1-1; D is possibly TRBD1 (6 bases). V was trimmed by 2 bases and J by 4 bases, leaving 14 bases between them. Germline V lookup: CDR1 KGHSH, CDR2 LQKENI. The CDR3 runs to 15 residues. The CDR3 DNA reads TGTGCCAGCTCACCAATCGCAGGGGTCGGCACTGAAGCTTTCTTT. It translates to CASSPIAGVGTEAFF.

The chain joins TRBV19 to TRBJ1-2; D remains ambiguous. The germline gives CDR1 LNHDA, CDR2 SQIVND (reference sequence). The CDR3 has 14 residues. Deletions cut 4 bases from V and 2 bases from J, with 11 bases between. In DNA form, the CDR3 reads TGTGCCAGTAGTACCCCCCGGGGAAACTATGGCTACACCTTC. This codes for CASSTPRGNYGYTF.

This sequence joins TRBV9 and TRBJ2-3; TRBD2 might be the D (5 bases). The V gene lost 6 bases and the J gene lost 2 bases, with 16 bases spanning the gap. The CDR3 has 15 residues. The germline V gene encodes CDR1 SGDLS and CDR2 YYNGEE. For the CDR3, the DNA is TGTGCCAGCACCTCTGCGGGTTATTACACAGATACGCAGTATTTT. Translated: CASTSAGYYTDTQYF. Full variable domain (outside the CDR3, taken from reference TRBV9 and TRBJ2-3): DSGVTQTPKHLITATGQRVTLRCSPRSGDLSVYWYQQSLDQGLQFLIQYYNGEERAKGNILERFSAQQFPDLHSELNLSSLELGDSALYFCASTSAGYYTDTQYFGPGTRLTVL.

The V call is TRBV20-1, the J call TRBJ2-3; a weak D match, TRBD1 (5 bases). The germline CDR1 and CDR2 sequences are DFQATT and SNEGSKA (reference sequence). V was shortened by 5 bases and J by 9 bases, with 12 bases between the two germline ends. The CDR3 contains 11 residues. As DNA, the CDR3 is TGCAGTGCTCAGGGATCGACGACGCAGTATTTT. This gives the protein CSAQGSTTQYF.

The CDR3 reads CASGSEGTEAFF. The CDR3 DNA follows: TGTGCCAGCGGGTCGGAGGGCACTGAAGCTTTCTTT. The chain recombines TRBV9 with TRBJ1-1; D is unresolved. CDR1 and CDR2 (germline): SGDLS, YYNGEE. This CDR3 has 12 residues. Trimming stripped 7 bases from V and 4 bases from J, with 11 bases between.